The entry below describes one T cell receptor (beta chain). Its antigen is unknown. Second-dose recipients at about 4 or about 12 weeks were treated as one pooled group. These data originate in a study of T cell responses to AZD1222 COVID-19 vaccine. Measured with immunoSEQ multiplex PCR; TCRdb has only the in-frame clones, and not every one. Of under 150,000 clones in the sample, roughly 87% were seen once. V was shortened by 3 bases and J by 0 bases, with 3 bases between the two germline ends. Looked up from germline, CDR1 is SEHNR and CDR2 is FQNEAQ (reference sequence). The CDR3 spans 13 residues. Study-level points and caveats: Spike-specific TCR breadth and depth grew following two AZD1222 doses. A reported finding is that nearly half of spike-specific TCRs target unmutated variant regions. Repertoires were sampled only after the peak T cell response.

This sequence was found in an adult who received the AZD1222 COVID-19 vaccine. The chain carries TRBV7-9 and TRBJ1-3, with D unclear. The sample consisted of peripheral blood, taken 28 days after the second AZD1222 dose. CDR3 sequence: CASSLLSGNTIYF. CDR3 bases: TGTGCCAGCAGCTTGCTCTCTGGAAACACCATATATTTT.